The entry below gives a single T cell receptor (beta chain) sequence along with its context. This sample was taken from a study of blood T cell repertoires in COVID-19. With 3 bases removed from V and 7 bases from J, the gap between germline ends came to 9 bases. The CDR3 runs 13 residues. From germline, CDR1 is MNHEY and CDR2 SMNVEV (reference sequence). The table came from immunoSEQ multiplex PCR; TCRdb's copy has only in-frame clones and leaves some out. Of about 240,000 clones detected, roughly 85% appear once; the ten largest clones hold 3.5% to 4%. This TCR was sampled from a woman aged 40 to 55 who had been exposed to COVID-19. The J gene is TRBJ2-2, the V gene TRBV27; the D gene is possibly TRBD2 (6 bases). Sequenced input: PBMCs or T cells enriched from blood (not recorded which). The CDR3 loop is CASSFGRNGELFF. The CDR3 region has the DNA TGTGCCAGCAGTTTTGGGAGGAACGGGGAGCTGTTTTTT.